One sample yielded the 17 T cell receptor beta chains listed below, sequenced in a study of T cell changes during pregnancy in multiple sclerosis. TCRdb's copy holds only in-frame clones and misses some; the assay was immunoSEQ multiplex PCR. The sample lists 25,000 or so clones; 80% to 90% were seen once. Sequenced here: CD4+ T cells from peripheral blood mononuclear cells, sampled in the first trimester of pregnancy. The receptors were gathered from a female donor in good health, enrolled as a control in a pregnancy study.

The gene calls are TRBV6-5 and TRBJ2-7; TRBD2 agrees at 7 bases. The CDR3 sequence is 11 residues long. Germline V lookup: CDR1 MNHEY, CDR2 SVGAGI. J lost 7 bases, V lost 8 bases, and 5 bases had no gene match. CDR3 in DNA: TGTGCCAGCCTCCGGGGGGATGAGCAGTACTTC. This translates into CASLRGDEQYF.

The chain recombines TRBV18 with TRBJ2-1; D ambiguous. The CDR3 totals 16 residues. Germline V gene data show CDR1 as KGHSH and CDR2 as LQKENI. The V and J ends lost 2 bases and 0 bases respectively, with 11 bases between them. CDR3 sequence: CASSPLSPSSYNEQFF. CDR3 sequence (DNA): TGTGCCAGCTCACCATTGTCACCGAGCTCCTACAATGAGCAGTTCTTC. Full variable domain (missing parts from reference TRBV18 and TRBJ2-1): NAGVMQNPRHLVRRRGQEARLRCSPMKGHSHVYWYRQLPEEGLKFMVYLQKENIIDESGMPKERFSAEFPKEGPSILRIQQVVRGDSAAYFCASSPLSPSSYNEQFFGPGTRLTVL.

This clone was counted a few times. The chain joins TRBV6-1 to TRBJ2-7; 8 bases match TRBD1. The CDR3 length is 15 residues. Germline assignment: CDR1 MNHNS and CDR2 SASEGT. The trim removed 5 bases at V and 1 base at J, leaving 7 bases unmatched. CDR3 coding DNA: TGTGCCAGCAGTAGCGACAGGGGAAGGTCCTACGAGCAGTACTTC. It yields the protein CASSSDRGRSYEQYF.

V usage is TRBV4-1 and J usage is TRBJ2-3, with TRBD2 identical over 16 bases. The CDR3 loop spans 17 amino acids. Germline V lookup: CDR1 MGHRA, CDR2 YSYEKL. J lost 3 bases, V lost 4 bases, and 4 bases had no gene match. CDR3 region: CASSLGTSGGVTDTQYF. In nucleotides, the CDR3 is TGCGCCAGCAGCCTCGGGACTAGCGGGGGGGTTACAGATACGCAGTATTTT.

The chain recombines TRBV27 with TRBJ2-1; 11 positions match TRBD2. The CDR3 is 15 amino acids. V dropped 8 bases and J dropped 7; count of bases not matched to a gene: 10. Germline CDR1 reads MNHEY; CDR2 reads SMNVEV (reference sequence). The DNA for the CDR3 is TGTGCCAGCGGAAAGACTAGCGGGATAGTAAATGAGCAGTTCTTC. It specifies CASGKTSGIVNEQFF.

The DNA for the CDR3 is TGTGCCAGCAGCGTACAGGACGGGGAGGAGACCCAGTACTTC. Protein: CASSVQDGEETQYF. The chain links TRBV9 to TRBJ2-5, with D tentatively TRBD2 (5 bases). Trimming cost V 1 base and J 5 bases, with 12 bases left between them. CDR3 length: 14 residues. The germline V gene encodes CDR1 SGDLS and CDR2 YYNGEE.

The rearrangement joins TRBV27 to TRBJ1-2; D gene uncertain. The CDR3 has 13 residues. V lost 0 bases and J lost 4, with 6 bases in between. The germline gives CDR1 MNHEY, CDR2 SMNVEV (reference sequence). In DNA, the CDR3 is TGTGCCAGCAGTTTATCGCACGGCTATGGCTACACCTTC. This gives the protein CASSLSHGYGYTF.

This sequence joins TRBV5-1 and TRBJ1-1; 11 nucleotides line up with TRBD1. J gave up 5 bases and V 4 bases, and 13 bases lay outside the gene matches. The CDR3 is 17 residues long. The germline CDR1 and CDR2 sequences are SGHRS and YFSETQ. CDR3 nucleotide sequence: TGCGCCAGCAGCACGACCGGACAGGGGGCGTTTGAAACTGAAGCTTTCTTT. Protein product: CASSTTGQGAFETEAFF.

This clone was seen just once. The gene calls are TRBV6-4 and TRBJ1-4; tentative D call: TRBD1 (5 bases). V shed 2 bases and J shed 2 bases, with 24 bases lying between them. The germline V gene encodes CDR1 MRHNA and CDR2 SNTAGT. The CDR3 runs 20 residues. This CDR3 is CASSDETVGRIDATNEKLFF. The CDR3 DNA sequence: TGTGCCAGCAGTGACGAGACAGTGGGCAGGATAGATGCGACTAATGAAAAACTGTTTTTT.

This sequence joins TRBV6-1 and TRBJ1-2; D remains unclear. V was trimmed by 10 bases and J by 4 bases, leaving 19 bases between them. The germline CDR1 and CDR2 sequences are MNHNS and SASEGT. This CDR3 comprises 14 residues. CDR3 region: CATKSLGSGYGYTF. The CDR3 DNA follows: TGTGCCACCAAATCTCTCGGGTCTGGCTATGGCTACACCTTC.

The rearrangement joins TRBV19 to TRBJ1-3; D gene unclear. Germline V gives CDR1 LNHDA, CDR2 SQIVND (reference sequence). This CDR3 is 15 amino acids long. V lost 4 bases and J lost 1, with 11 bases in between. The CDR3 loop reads CASSRSTDSGNTIYF. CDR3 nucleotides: TGTGCCAGTAGTAGAAGTACAGATTCTGGAAACACCATATATTTT.

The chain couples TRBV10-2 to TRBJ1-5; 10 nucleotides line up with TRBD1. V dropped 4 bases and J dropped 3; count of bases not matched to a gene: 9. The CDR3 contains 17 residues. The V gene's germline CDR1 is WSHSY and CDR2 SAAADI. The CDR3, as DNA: TGCGCCAGCAGTGTAGGACAGGGGGGTGCGGACAATCAGCCCCAGCATTTT. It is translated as CASSVGQGGADNQPQHF.

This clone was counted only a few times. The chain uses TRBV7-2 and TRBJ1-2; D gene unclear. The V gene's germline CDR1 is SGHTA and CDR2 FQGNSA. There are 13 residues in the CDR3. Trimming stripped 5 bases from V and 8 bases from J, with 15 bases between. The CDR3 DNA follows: TGTGCCAGCAGCCTAACTCAGGAGGGCGGCTACACCTTC. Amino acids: CASSLTQEGGYTF.

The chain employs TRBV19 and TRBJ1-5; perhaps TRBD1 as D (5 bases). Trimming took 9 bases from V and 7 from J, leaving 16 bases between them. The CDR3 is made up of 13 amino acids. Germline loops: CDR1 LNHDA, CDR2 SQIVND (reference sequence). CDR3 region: CASAGNRYQPQHF. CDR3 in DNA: TGTGCCAGCGCCGGCAACAGGTACCAGCCCCAGCATTTT.

CDR3 in amino acids: CASSGRENTEAFF. The CDR3 DNA sequence: TGTGCCAGCAGCGGGAGAGAGAACACTGAAGCTTTCTTT. The chain carries TRBV2 and TRBJ1-1; no firm D call. The CDR3 covers 13 residues. The germline gives CDR1 SNHLY, CDR2 FYNNEI. Trimming removed 6 bases at V and 1 base at J, with 9 bases between.

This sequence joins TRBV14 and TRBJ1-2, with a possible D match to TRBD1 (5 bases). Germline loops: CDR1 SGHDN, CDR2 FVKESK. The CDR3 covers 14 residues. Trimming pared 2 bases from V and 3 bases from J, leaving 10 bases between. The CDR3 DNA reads TGTGCCAGCAGCCAACGGGGGATTCACTATGGCTACACCTTC. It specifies CASSQRGIHYGYTF. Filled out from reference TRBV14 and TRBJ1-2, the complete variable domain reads EAGVTQFPSHSVIEKGQTVTLRCDPISGHDNLYWYRRVMGKEIKFLLHFVKESKQDESGMPNNRFLAERTGGTYSTLKVQPAELEDSGVYFCASSQRGIHYGYTFGSGTRLTVV.

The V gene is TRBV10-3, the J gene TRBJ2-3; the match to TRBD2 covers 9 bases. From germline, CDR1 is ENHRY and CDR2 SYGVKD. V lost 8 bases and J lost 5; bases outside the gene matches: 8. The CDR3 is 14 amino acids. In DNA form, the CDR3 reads TGTGCCATCGGACGTTCGCGGGAGGGAGATACGCAGTATTTT. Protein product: CAIGRSREGDTQYF.